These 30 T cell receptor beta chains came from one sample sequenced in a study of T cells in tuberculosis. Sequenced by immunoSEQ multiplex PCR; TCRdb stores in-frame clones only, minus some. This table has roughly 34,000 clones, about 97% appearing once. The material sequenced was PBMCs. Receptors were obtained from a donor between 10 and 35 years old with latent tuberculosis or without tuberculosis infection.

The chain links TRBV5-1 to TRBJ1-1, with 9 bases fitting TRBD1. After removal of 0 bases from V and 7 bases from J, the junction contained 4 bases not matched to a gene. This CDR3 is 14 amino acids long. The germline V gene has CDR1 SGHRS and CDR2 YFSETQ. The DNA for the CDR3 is TGCGCCAGCAGCTTGGGGGACAGGGCCGATGAAGCTTTCTTT. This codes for CASSLGDRADEAFF.

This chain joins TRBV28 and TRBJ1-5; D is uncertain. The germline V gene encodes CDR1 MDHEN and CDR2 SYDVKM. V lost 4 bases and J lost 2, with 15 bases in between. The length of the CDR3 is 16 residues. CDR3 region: CASSYQRGMGNQPQHF. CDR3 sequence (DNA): TGTGCCAGCAGTTATCAGCGGGGAATGGGCAATCAGCCCCAGCATTTT.

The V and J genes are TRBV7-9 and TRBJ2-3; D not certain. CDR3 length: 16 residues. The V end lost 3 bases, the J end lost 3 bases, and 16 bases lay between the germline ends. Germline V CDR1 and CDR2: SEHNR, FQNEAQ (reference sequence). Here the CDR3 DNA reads TGTGCCAGCAGCTTGCAACATCTAGTATGGACAGATACGCAGTATTTT. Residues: CASSLQHLVWTDTQYF.

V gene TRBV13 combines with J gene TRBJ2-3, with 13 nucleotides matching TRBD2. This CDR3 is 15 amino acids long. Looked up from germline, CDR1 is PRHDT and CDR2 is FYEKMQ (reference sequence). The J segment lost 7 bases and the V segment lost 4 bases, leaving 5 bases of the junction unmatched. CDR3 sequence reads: CASSSRTSGGNTQYF. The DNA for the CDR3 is TGTGCCAGCAGCTCCAGGACTAGCGGGGGAAATACGCAGTATTTT.

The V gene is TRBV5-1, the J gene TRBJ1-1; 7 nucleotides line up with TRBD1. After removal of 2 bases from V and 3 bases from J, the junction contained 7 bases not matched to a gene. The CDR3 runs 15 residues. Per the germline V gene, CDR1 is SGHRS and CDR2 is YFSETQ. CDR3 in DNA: TGCGCCAGCAGCTTCGTAGGGGGCGCGTACACTGAAGCTTTCTTT. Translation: CASSFVGGAYTEAFF.

The CDR3: CASSYRGSQETQYF. The CDR3 nucleotides read TGTGCCAGCAGTTACCGTGGCAGCCAAGAGACCCAGTACTTC. The V gene is TRBV6-5, the J gene TRBJ2-5; D not resolved. CDR1 is MNHEY and CDR2 is SVGAGI in the germline V gene. The germline V and J ends were trimmed by 2 bases and 1 base, with 8 bases remaining between them. The CDR3 totals 14 residues.

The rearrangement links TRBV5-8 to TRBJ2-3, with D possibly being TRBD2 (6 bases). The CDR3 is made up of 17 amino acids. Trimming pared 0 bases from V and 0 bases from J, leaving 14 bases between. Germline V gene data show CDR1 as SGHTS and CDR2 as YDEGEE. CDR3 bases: TGTGCCAGCAGCTTGGCCCGACTAGTTGGGAGCACAGATACGCAGTATTTT. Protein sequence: CASSLARLVGSTDTQYF.

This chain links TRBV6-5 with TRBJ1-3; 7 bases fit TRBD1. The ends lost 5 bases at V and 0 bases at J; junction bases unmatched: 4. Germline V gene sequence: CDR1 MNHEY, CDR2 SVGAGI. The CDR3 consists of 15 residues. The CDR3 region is CASSRDSASGNTIYF. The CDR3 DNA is TGTGCCAGCAGTCGGGACAGCGCCTCTGGAAACACCATATATTTT.

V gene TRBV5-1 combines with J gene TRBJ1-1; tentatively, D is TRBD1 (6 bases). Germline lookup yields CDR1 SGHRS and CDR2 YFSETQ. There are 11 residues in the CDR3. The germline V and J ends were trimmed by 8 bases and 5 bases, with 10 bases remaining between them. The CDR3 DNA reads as TGCGCCAGTAAAACAGGGACTGAAGCTTTCTTT. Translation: CASKTGTEAFF.

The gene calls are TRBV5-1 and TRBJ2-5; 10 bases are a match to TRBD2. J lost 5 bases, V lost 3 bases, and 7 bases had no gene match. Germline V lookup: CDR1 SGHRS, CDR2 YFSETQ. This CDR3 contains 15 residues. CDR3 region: CASSYGGTSEETQYF. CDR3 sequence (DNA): TGCGCCAGCAGCTATGGAGGGACTAGCGAGGAGACCCAGTACTTC. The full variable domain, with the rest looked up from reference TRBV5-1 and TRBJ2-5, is KAGVTQTPRYLIKTRGQQVTLSCSPISGHRSVSWYQQTPGQGLQFLFEYFSETQRNKGNFPGRFSGRQFSNSRSEMNVSTLELGDSALYLCASSYGGTSEETQYFGPGTRLLVL.

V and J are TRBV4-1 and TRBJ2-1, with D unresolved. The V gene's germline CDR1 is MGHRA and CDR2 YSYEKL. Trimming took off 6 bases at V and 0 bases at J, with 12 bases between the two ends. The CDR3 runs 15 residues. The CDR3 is CASRPHPSSYNEQFF. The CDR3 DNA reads TGCGCCAGCAGACCCCACCCGAGCTCCTACAATGAGCAGTTCTTC.

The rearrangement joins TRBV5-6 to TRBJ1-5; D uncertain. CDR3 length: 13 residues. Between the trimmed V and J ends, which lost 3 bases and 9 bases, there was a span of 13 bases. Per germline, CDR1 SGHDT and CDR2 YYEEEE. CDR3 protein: CASSSREGGPQHF. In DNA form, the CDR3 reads TGTGCCAGCAGCTCCCGTGAGGGAGGGCCCCAGCATTTT.

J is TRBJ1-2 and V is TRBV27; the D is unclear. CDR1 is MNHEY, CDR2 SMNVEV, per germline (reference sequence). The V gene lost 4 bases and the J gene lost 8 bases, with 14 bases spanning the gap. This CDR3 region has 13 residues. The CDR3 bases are TGTGCCAGCAGTTACAACGGGGTACTCGGCTACACCTTC. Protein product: CASSYNGVLGYTF.

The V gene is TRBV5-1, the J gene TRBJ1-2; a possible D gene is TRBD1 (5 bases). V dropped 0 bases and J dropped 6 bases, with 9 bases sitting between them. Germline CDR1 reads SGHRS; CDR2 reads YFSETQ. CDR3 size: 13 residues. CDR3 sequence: CASSLEGFDGYTF. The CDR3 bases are TGCGCCAGCAGCTTGGAGGGGTTTGATGGCTACACCTTC.

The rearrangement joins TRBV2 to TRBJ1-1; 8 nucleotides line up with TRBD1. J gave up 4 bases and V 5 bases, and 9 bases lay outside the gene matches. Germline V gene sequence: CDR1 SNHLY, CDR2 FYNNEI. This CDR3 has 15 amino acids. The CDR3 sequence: CASSLYGQGSTEAFF. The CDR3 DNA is TGTGCCAGCAGTCTTTACGGACAGGGTAGCACTGAAGCTTTCTTT. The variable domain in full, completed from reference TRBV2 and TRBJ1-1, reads EPEVTQTPSHQVTQMGQEVILRCVPISNHLYFYWYRQILGQKVEFLVSFYNNEISEKSEIFDDQFSVERPDGSNFTLKIRSTKLEDSAMYFCASSLYGQGSTEAFFGQGTRLTVV.

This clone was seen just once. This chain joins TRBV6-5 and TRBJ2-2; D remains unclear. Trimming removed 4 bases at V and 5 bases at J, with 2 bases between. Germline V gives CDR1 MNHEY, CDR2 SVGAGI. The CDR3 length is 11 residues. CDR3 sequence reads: CASSSTGELFF. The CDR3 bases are TGTGCCAGCAGTTCAACCGGGGAGCTGTTTTTT.

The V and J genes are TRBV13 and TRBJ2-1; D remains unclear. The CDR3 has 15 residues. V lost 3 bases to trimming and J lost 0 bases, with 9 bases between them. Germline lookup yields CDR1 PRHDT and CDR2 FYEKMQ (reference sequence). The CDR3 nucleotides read TGTGCCAGCAGCTTTGACTCGAGCTCCTACAATGAGCAGTTCTTC. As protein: CASSFDSSSYNEQFF. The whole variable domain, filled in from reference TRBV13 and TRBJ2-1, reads AAGVIQSPRHLIKEKRETATLKCYPIPRHDTVYWYQQGPGQDPQFLISFYEKMQSDKGSIPDRFSAQQFSDYHSELNMSSLELGDSALYFCASSFDSSSYNEQFFGPGTRLTVL.

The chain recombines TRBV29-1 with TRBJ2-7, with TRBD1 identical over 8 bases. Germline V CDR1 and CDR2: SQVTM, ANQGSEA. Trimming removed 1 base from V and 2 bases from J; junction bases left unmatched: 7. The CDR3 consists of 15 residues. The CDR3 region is CSVEAPRTGTYEQYF. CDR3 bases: TGCAGCGTTGAAGCCCCGCGGACAGGGACCTACGAGCAGTACTTC.

This CDR3 reads CASSSGRDPGNTIYF. The CDR3 DNA is TGTGCCAGCAGCTCGGGGAGGGACCCCGGAAACACCATATATTTT. The gene calls are TRBV11-2 and TRBJ1-3; weak D call: TRBD1 (5 bases). This CDR3 has 15 residues. V gave up 4 bases and J gave up 4 bases, with 14 bases separating them. Germline assignment: CDR1 SGHAT and CDR2 FQNNGV. The full variable domain, in which reference TRBV11-2 and TRBJ1-3 provide the parts outside the CDR3, is EAGVAQSPRYKIIEKRQSVAFWCNPISGHATLYWYQQILGQGPKLLIQFQNNGVVDDSQLPKDRFSAERLKGVDSTLKIQPAKLEDSAVYLCASSSGRDPGNTIYFGEGSWLTVV.

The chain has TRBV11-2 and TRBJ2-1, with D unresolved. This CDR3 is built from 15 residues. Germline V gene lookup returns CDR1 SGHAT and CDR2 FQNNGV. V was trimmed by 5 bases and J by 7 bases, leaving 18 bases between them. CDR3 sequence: CASSGRQAGRNEQFF. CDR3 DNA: TGTGCCAGCAGCGGGCGCCAGGCTGGTAGGAATGAGCAGTTCTTC.

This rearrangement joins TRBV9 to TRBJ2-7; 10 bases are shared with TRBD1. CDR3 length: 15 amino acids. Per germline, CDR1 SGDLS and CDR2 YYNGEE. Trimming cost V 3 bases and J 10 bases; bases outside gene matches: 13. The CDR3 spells CASSGPGQGFSVQYF. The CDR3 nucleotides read TGTGCCAGCAGCGGACCGGGACAGGGGTTTTCGGTACAGTACTTC.

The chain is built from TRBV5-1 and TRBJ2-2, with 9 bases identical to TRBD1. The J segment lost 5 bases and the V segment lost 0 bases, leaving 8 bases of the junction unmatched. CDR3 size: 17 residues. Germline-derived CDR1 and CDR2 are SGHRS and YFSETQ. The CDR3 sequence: CASSLGTGTGKTGELFF. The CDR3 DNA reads TGCGCCAGCAGCTTGGGCACCGGGACAGGGAAGACCGGGGAGCTGTTTTTT.

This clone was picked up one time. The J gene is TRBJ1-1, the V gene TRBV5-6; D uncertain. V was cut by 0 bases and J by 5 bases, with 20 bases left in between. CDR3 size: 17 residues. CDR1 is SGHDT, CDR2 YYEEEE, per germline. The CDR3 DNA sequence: TGTGCCAGCAGCTTGGGACGCAGAGGGAGAGAAGGGACTGAAGCTTTCTTT. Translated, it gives CASSLGRRGREGTEAFF.

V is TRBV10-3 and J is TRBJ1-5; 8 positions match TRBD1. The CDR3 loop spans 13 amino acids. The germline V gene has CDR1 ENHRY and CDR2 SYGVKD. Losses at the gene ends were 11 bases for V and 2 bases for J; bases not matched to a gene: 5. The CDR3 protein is CAAQGVGNQPQHF. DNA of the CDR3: TGTGCCGCACAGGGGGTGGGCAATCAGCCCCAGCATTTT.

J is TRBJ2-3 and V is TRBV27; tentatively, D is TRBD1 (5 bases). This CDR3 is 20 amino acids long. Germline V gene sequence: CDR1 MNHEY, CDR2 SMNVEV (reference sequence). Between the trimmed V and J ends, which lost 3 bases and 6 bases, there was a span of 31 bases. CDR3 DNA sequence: TGTGCCAGCAGTTTGTCTCCAGGGATTGTCAGAGTTAATAGAACTGATACGCAGTATTTT. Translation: CASSLSPGIVRVNRTDTQYF.

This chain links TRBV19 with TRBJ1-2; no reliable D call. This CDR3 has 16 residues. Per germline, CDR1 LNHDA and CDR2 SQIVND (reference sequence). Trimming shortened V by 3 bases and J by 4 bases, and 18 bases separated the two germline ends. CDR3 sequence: CASSMERRYSSYGYTF. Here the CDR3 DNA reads TGTGCCAGTAGTATGGAGCGGAGGTACAGTTCCTATGGCTACACCTTC.

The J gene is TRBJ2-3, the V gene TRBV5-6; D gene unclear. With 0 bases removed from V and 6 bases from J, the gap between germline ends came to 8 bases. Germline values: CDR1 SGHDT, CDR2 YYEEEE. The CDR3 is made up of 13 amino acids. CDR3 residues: CASSLVAADTQYF. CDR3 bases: TGTGCCAGCAGCTTGGTAGCTGCGGATACGCAGTATTTT.

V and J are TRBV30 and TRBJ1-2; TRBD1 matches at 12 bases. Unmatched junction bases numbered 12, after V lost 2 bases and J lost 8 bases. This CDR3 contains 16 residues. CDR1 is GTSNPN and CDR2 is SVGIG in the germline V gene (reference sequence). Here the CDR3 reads CAWSSGTGGPLRGYTF. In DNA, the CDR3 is TGTGCCTGGAGTTCCGGGACAGGGGGCCCCCTACGGGGCTACACCTTC.

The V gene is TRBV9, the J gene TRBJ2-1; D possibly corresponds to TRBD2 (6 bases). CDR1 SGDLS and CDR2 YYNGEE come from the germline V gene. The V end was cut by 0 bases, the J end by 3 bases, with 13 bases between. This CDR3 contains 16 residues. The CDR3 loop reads CASSVGGSGNYNEQFF. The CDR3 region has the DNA TGTGCCAGCAGCGTAGGGGGTAGCGGTAACTACAATGAGCAGTTCTTC.

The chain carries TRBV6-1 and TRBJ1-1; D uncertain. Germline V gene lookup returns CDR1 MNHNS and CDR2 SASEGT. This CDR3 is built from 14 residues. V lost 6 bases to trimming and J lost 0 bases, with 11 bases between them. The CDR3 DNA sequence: TGTGCCAGCAGGGAGGACGGCCTGAACACTGAAGCTTTCTTT. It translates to CASREDGLNTEAFF.